The 10 T cell receptor beta chains listed next were all sequenced from one sample in a study of T cells in Graves' hyperthyroidism and ophthalmopathy. From RNA transcripts, TCR beta CDR3 regions were amplified. Researchers ran a first-round RT-PCR on the TCR CDR3 using the HTBI primer set. From the multiplex PCR reads, TCRdb called clonotypes with MiXCR, one entry per CDR3 protein. This table holds 640,000 or so distinct CDR3 sequences, 14% to 15% found once. Source material: blood. These TCRs come from a woman aged 35 to 49 with Graves' ophthalmopathy.

This clonotype was picked up a small number of times. The V and J genes are TRBV29-1 and TRBJ2-2; tentative D call: TRBD2 (5 bases). V was cut by 5 bases and J by 1 base, with 11 bases left in between. The CDR3 length is 14 residues. Germline V gene sequence: CDR1 SQVTM, CDR2 ANQGSEA. The CDR3 sequence is CSVRGLVNTGELFF. The CDR3 DNA reads as TGCAGCGTTCGCGGGCTGGTGAACACCGGGGAGCTGTTTTTT.

This clonotype showed up many times. The V and J genes are TRBV7-9 and TRBJ1-1; the match to TRBD1 covers 7 bases. Trimming took 5 bases from V and 4 from J; bases not matched to a gene: 7. The CDR3 consists of 14 residues. CDR1 is SEHNR and CDR2 is FQNEAQ in the germline V gene (reference sequence). As DNA, the CDR3 is TGTGCCAGCAGCCCCATCAGGGACAGCACTGAAGCTTTCTTT. Protein sequence: CASSPIRDSTEAFF.

The genes are TRBV29-1 and TRBJ2-5, with 12 bases aligning to TRBD2. The V gene's germline CDR1 is SQVTM and CDR2 ANQGSEA. Trimming at V came to 7 bases and at J to 5 bases, leaving 8 bases not matched to a gene. The CDR3 has 14 amino acids. The CDR3 loop reads CSGRLAGVRETQYF. CDR3 coding DNA: TGCAGCGGGCGACTAGCGGGAGTGCGGGAGACCCAGTACTTC.

This clonotype has ten or more counts. V usage is TRBV11-3 and J usage is TRBJ2-5, with D possibly TRBD2 on 6 matching bases. V lost 5 bases, J lost 7 bases, and 26 bases lay in between. The V gene's germline CDR1 is SGHNT and CDR2 YENEEA. The CDR3 runs 17 residues. The CDR3 here is CASSENRDSKHLGTQYF. CDR3 nucleotide sequence: TGTGCCAGCAGCGAAAACCGGGACTCAAAGCACCTTGGGACCCAGTACTTC.

The V gene is TRBV10-3, the J gene TRBJ2-5; perhaps TRBD2 as D (5 bases). Germline loops: CDR1 ENHRY, CDR2 SYGVKD. This CDR3 region has 14 residues. The V end was cut by 10 bases, the J end by 5 bases, with 20 bases between. CDR3 amino acids: CATWAGVGWETQYF. CDR3 coding DNA: TGTGCCACATGGGCGGGTGTGGGTTGGGAGACCCAGTACTTC.

J is TRBJ2-1 and V is TRBV10-3; 7 positions agree with TRBD1. J was trimmed by 2 bases and V by 10 bases; bases with no gene match: 8. This CDR3 comprises 14 residues. The germline V gene has CDR1 ENHRY and CDR2 SYGVKD. In DNA, the CDR3 is TGTGCCAACAGCCGGGACAGTCCCTACAATGAGCAGTTCTTC. This encodes CANSRDSPYNEQFF.

This clonotype was seen only a few times. This rearrangement joins TRBV19 to TRBJ2-2; 7 nucleotides match TRBD2. From germline, CDR1 is LNHDA and CDR2 SQIVND (reference sequence). V trimming: 7 bases; J trimming: 0 bases; junction bases outside the gene matches: 11. The CDR3 length is 17 residues. The CDR3 protein is CASTRVVGGANTGELFF. CDR3 in DNA: TGTGCCAGTACCAGAGTTGTGGGGGGGGCGAACACCGGGGAGCTGTTTTTT. The full variable domain, rest sourced from reference TRBV19 and TRBJ2-2, is DGGITQSPKYLFRKEGQNVTLSCEQNLNHDAMYWYRQDPGQGLRLIYYSQIVNDFQKGDIAEGYSVSREKKESFPLTVTSAQKNPTAFYLCASTRVVGGANTGELFFGEGSRLTVL.

A few counts support this clonotype. V and J are TRBV9 and TRBJ2-2; D not certain. CDR1 is SGDLS and CDR2 is YYNGEE in the germline V gene. V lost 2 bases, J lost 5 bases, and 19 bases lay in between. This CDR3 has 17 residues. The CDR3 reads CASSVPRTNPSTGELFF. CDR3 nucleotides: TGTGCCAGCAGCGTCCCTCGGACCAACCCGTCTACCGGGGAGCTGTTTTTT.

The sample holds many counts of this clonotype. The CDR3 region has the DNA TGTGCCAGCAGCTTAGAGGGGGGGGGCCCCTACGAGCAGTACTTC. This sequence encodes CASSLEGGGPYEQYF. The chain uses TRBV11-2 and TRBJ2-7; D possibly corresponds to TRBD2 (7 bases). The V gene lost 0 bases and the J gene lost 2 bases, with 11 bases spanning the gap. The CDR3 has 15 residues. From germline, CDR1 is SGHAT and CDR2 FQNNGV.

V is TRBV18 and J is TRBJ2-2, with TRBD2 matching over 13 bases. CDR1 is KGHSH and CDR2 is LQKENI in the germline V gene. CDR3 size: 15 residues. The ends lost 7 bases at V and 5 bases at J; junction bases unmatched: 4. DNA for the CDR3: TGTGCCAGCTGGACTAGCGGGAGAAATACCGGGGAGCTGTTTTTT. Residues: CASWTSGRNTGELFF.